This TCR beta chain was observed in a study of blood T cell repertoires in COVID-19. How the authors handled the data: Counts of nucleated cells, estimated from reference gene primer amplification, were obtained. Method: immunoSEQ multiplex PCR; TCRdb's copy keeps in-frame clones and lacks some. Clonal size and the V and J genes are those of that table, whereas D and trimming came from the DNA. The sample contains approximately 100,000 clones, 69% of which appear only once. Germline values: CDR1 MNHNS, CDR2 SASEGT. CDR3 length: 14 residues. V was cut by 3 bases and J by 4 bases, with 13 bases left in between. This clone was counted a single time.

The gene calls are TRBV6-1 and TRBJ2-7; D not certain. Sequenced material: peripheral blood. The sequence derives from an elderly man with acute or convalescent COVID-19. In DNA form, the CDR3 reads TGTGCCAGCAGTGAGTACAAAACCAATTACGAGCAGTACTTC. Protein product: CASSEYKTNYEQYF.